Described below is a single T cell receptor beta chain sequence and its context. The antigen is undetermined. The CDR3 contains 16 residues. The V gene's germline CDR1 is SGHRS and CDR2 YFSETQ. After removal of 0 bases from V and 2 bases from J, the junction contained 8 bases not matched to a gene. This specimen belongs to a study of cytomegalovirus exposure and HLA in healthy donors. Study-wide findings and caveats: It was found in a later analysis that first-cohort TCR clusters tended to co-occur in the approximately 120 validation repertoires. There were 164 TCR beta chains listed as cytomegalovirus-associated. In vitro experiments confirmed that three CMV-associated chains were specific for CMV antigens.

TCRdb's copy holds only in-frame clones and misses some; the assay was immunoSEQ multiplex PCR. The repertoire has 220,000 or so clones, around 90% of them found once; the top ten carry roughly 2%. V gene TRBV5-1 combines with J gene TRBJ2-7; 7 bases line up with TRBD1. Sequenced input: PBMCs. The TCR was taken from a woman under 30 in good health and CMV-seropositive. The CDR3 bases are TGCGCCAGCAGCTTGGCCGTACAGGGGTTTACCTACGAGCAGTACTTC. Translated: CASSLAVQGFTYEQYF.